This T cell receptor (beta chain) was retrieved from a study of T cells in tuberculosis. The CDR3 consists of 13 residues. Germline lookup yields CDR1 LNHDA and CDR2 SQIVND (reference sequence). The ends were cut back, 9 bases at V and 6 bases at J, with 15 bases in the middle. Study outcomes and limitations: GMM-specific TCRs were nearer to active tuberculosis alpha repertoires, suggesting expansion.

Comments on this clone: What it binds is not known.

Specified time point: new active TB diagnosis, blood taken before or within 7 days of starting treatment. Data came from immunoSEQ multiplex PCR; TCRdb stores just in-frame clones and leaves some out. The table lists approximately 35,000 clones, 92% of them singletons. The specimen was PBMCs, collected at tuberculosis diagnosis. The source is an adult with tuberculosis. Some clones in this sample may be carry-over from other donors' samples. The V and J genes are TRBV19 and TRBJ1-5, with a possible D match to TRBD1 (6 bases). The CDR3 protein is CASTNRELQPQHF. CDR3 DNA sequence: TGTGCCAGCACCAACAGGGAGCTTCAGCCCCAGCATTTT.